The entry below describes one T cell receptor (beta chain). Reverse transcription of about 0.5 to 1 ug RNA used random hexamers. From the immunoSEQ multiplex PCR reads, TCRdb called clonotypes with MiXCR, one entry per CDR3 protein. The sample lists 150,000 to 200,000 distinct CDR3 sequences; approximately 93% were seen once. The sample comes from a study of CD8 T cells in Susac syndrome. The germline CDR1 and CDR2 sequences are MNHEY and SMNVEV (reference sequence). This CDR3 is 11 amino acids long. V was clipped by 4 bases and J by 10 bases, with 8 bases between them. This sequence joins TRBV27 and TRBJ2-1; D remains unclear. The sequenced sample consisted of CD4+ T cells from PBMCs. This receptor was taken from a human donor in good health. The CDR3 bases are TGTGCCAGCAGTTCATGGGGAGAGCAGTTCTTC. Its protein is CASSSWGEQFF.